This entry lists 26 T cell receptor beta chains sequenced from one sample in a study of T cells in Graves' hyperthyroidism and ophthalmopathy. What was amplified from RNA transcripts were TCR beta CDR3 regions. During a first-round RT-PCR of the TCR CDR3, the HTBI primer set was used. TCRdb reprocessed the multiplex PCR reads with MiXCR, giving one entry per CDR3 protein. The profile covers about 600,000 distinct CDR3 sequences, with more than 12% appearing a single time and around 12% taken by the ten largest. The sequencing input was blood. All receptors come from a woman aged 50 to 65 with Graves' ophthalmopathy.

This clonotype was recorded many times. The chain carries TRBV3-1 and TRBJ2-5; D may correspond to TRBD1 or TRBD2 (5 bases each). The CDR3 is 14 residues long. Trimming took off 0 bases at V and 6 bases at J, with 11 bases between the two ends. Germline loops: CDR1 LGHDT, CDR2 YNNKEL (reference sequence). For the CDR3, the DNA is TGTGCCAGCAGCCAAGACAATGGGGGACAGACCCAGTACTTC. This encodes CASSQDNGGQTQYF.

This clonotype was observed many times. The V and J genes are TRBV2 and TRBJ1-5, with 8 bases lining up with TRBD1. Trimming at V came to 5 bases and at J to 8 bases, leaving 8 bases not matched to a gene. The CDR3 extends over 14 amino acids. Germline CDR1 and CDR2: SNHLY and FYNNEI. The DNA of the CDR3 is TGTGCCAGCAGTTACCAGGGGGCGCAAGAGCCCCAGCATTTT. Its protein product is CASSYQGAQEPQHF. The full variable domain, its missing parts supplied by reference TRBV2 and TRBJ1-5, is EPEVTQTPSHQVTQMGQEVILRCVPISNHLYFYWYRQILGQKVEFLVSFYNNEISEKSEIFDDQFSVERPDGSNFTLKIRSTKLEDSAMYFCASSYQGAQEPQHFGDGTRLSIL.

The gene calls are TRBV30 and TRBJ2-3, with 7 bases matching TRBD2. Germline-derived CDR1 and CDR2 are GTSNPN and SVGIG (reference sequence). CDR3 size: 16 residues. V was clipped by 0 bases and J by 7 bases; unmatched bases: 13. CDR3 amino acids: CAWSVWTRGLPYTQYF. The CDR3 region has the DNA TGTGCCTGGAGTGTATGGACTAGGGGCCTTCCGTATACGCAGTATTTT.

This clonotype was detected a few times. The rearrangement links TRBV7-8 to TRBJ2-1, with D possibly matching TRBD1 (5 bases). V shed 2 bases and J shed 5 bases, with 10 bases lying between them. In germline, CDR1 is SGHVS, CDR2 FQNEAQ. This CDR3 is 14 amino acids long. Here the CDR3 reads CASSLKGRDNEQFF. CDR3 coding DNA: TGTGCCAGCAGCTTAAAGGGCAGGGACAATGAGCAGTTCTTC.

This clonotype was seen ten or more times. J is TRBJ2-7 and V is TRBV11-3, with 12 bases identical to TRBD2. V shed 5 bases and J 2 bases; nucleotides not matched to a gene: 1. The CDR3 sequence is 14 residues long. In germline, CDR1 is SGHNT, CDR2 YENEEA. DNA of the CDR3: TGTGCCAGCAGCCGACTAGCGGGAGCCTACGAGCAGTACTTC. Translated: CASSRLAGAYEQYF. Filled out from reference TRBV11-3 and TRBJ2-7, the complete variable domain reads EAGVVQSPRYKIIEKKQPVAFWCNPISGHNTLYWYLQNLGQGPELLIRYENEEAVDDSQLPKDRFSAERLKGVDSTLKIQPAELGDSAVYLCASSRLAGAYEQYFGPGTRLTVT.

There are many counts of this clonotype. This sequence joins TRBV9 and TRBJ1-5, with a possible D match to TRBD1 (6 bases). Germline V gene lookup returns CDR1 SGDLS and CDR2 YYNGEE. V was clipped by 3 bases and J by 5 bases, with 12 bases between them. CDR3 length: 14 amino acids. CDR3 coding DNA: TGTGCCAGCAGCGAACAGGGTTTGGATCAGCCCCAGCATTTT. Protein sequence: CASSEQGLDQPQHF.

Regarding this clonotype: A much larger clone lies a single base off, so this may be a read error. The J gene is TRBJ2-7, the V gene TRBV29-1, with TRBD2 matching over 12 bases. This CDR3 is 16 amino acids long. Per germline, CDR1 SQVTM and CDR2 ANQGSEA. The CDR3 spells CSVEDPSGRAFNERYF. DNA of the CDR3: TGCAGCGTTGAAGATCCTAGCGGGAGGGCCTTTAACGAGCGGTACTTC.

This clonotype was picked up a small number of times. The CDR3 region is CSVTGLAVLTQYF. In DNA, the CDR3 is TGCAGCGTTACGGGACTAGCGGTACTTACGCAGTATTTT. The chain combines TRBV29-1 with TRBJ2-3, with 11 bases matching TRBD2. The CDR3 length is 13 residues. The V segment lost 5 bases and the J segment 8 bases; nucleotides outside the gene matches: 6. CDR1 and CDR2 from the germline V gene are SQVTM and ANQGSEA.

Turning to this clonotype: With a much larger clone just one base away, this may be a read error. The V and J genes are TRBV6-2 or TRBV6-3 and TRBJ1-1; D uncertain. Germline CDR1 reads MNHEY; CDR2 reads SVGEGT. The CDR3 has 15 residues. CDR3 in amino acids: CASNHRAAMNTEALF. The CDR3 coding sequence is TGTGCCAGCAACCACCGGGCAGCCATGAACACTGAAGCTTTATTT.

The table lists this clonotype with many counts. The DNA of the CDR3 is TGTGCCAGCACCCCATCCTACACTGAAGCTTTCTTT. Translation: CASTPSYTEAFF. The chain couples TRBV12-3 or TRBV12-4 to TRBJ1-1; D remains ambiguous. V was clipped by 7 bases and J by 3 bases, with 9 bases between them. The CDR3 totals 12 residues.

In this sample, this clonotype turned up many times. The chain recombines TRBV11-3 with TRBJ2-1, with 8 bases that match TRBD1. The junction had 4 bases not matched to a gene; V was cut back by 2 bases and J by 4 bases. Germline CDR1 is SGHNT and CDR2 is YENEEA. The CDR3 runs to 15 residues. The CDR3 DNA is TGTGCCAGCAGCTTAAACAGGGGGACATACAATGAGCAGTTCTTC. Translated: CASSLNRGTYNEQFF.

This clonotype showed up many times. CDR3 residues: CASSEGWGEQFF. In DNA, the CDR3 is TGTGCCAGCAGCGAGGGGTGGGGTGAGCAGTTCTTC. The chain links TRBV11-2 to TRBJ2-1, with D perhaps given as TRBD1 or TRBD2 (5 bases each). Trimming took 5 bases from V and 9 from J, leaving 11 bases between them. The CDR3 contains 12 residues. Germline assignment: CDR1 SGHAT and CDR2 FQNNGV.

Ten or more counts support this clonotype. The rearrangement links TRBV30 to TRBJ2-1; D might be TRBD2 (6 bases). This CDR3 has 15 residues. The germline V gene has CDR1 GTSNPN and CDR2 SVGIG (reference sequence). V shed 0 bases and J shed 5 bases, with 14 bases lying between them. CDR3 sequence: CAWSVELADDNEQFF. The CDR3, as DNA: TGTGCCTGGAGTGTTGAACTAGCAGATGACAATGAGCAGTTCTTC. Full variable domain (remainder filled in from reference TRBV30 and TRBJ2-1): SQTIHQWPATLVQPVGSPLSLECTVEGTSNPNLYWYRQAAGRGLQLLFYSVGIGQISSEVPQNLSASRPQDRQFILSSKKLLLSDSGFYLCAWSVELADDNEQFFGPGTRLTVL.

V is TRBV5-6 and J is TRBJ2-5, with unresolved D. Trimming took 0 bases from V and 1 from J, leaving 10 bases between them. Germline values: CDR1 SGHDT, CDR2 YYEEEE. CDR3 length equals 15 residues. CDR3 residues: CASSLEPGPQETQYF. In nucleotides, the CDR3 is TGTGCCAGCAGCTTGGAACCCGGCCCCCAAGAGACCCAGTACTTC. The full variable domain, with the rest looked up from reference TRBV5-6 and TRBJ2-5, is DAGVTQSPTHLIKTRGQQVTLRCSPKSGHDTVSWYQQALGQGPQFIFQYYEEEERQRGNFPDRFSGHQFPNYSSELNVNALLLGDSALYLCASSLEPGPQETQYFGPGTRLLVL.

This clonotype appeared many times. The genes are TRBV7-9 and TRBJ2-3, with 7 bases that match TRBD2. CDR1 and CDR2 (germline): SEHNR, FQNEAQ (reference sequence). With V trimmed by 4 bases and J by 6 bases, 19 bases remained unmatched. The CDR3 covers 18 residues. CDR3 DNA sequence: TGTGCCAGCAGCTCCTTAGCAGGGAGGGCCGATCAGACGGATACGCAGTATTTT. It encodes CASSSLAGRADQTDTQYF.

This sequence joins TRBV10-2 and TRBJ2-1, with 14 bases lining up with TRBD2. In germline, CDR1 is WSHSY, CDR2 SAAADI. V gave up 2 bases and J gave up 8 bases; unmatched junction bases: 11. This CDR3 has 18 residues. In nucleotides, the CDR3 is TGCGCCAGCAGTGAGCCTCGACTAGCGGGAGGGCCGGTTGATGAGCAGTTCTTC. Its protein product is CASSEPRLAGGPVDEQFF.

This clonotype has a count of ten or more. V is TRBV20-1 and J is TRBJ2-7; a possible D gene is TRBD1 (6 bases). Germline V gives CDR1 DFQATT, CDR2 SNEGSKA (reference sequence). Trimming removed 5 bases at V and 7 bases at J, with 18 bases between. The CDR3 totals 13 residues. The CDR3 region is CSAVTLRRGEQYF. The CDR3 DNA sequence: TGCAGTGCTGTCACTCTTCGAAGGGGGGAGCAGTACTTC.

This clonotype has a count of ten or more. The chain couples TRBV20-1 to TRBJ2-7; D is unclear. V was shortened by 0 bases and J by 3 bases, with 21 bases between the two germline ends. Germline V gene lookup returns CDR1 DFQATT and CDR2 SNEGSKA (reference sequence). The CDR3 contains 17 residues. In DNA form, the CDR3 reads TGCAGTGCTAGAGATCCGAGTAGTCAGACCTCGTACTACGAGCAGTACTTC. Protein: CSARDPSSQTSYYEQYF.

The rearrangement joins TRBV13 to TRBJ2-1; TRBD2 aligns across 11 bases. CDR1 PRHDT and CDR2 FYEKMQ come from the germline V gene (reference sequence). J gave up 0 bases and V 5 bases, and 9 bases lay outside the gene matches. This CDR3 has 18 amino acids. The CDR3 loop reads CASSTRLAGPSSYNEQFF. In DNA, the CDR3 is TGTGCCAGCAGCACCAGACTAGCGGGACCCAGCTCCTACAATGAGCAGTTCTTC.

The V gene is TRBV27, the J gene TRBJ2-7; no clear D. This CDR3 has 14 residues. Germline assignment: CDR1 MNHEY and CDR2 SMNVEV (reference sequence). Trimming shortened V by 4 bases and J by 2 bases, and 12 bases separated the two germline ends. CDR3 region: CASSSPLETYEQYF. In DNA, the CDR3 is TGTGCCAGCAGTTCCCCCCTAGAGACCTACGAGCAGTACTTC.

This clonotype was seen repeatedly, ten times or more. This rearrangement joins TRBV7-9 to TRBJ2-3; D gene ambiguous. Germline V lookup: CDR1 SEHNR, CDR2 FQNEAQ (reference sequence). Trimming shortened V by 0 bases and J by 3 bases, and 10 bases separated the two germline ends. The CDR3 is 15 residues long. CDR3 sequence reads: CASSLAVSATDTQYF. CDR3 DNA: TGTGCCAGCAGCTTAGCTGTCTCAGCTACAGATACGCAGTATTTT.

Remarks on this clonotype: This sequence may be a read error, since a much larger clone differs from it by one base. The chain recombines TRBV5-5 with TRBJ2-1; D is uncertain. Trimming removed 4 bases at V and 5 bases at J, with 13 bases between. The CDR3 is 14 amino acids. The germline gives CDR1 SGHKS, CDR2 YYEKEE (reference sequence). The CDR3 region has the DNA TGTGCCAGCAGCCTCAAGGTCACTCACAATGAGCAGTTCTTC. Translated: CASSLKVTHNEQFF.

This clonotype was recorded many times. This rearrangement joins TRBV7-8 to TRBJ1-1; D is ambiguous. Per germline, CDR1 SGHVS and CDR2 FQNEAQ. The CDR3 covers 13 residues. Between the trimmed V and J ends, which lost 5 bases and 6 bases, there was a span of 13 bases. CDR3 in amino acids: CASSRPNGPEAFF. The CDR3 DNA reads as TGTGCCAGCAGCCGTCCCAACGGTCCTGAAGCTTTCTTT.

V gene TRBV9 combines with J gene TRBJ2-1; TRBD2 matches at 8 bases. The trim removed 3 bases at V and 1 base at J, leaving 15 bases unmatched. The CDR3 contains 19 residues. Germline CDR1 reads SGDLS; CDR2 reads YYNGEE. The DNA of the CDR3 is TGTGCCAGCAGCGGACCGGGACTAGGGGGACTTAGGTCCTACAATGAGCAGTTCTTC. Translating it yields CASSGPGLGGLRSYNEQFF. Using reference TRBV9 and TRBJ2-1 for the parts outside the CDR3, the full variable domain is DSGVTQTPKHLITATGQRVTLRCSPRSGDLSVYWYQQSLDQGLQFLIQYYNGEERAKGNILERFSAQQFPDLHSELNLSSLELGDSALYFCASSGPGLGGLRSYNEQFFGPGTRLTVL.

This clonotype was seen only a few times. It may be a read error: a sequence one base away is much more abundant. CDR3 coding DNA: TGTGCCAGCAGCAACCTGGGCAGGGCCGGAACAGATACGCAGTATTTT. It specifies CASSNLGRAGTDTQYF. J is TRBJ2-3 and V is TRBV3-1; maybe TRBD1 (5 bases). Germline V gives CDR1 LGHDT, CDR2 YNNKEL (reference sequence). CDR3 size: 16 residues. Trimming cost V 5 bases and J 3 bases, with 18 bases left between them.

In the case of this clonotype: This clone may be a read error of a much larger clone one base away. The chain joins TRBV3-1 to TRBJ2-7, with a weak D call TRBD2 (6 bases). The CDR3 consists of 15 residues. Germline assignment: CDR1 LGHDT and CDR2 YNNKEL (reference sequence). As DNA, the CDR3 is TGTGCCACCAGCCAACATAGCGGTCCGACTTACGAGCAGTACTTC. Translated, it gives CATSQHSGPTYEQYF.